This TCR beta chain derives from a study of cytomegalovirus exposure and HLA in healthy donors. As to this clone: No antigen is known for it.

Both 60 Vbeta primers and 13 Jbeta primers went into the PCR. Assay used: immunoSEQ multiplex PCR; TCRdb lists only in-frame clones, some missing. The sample has some 160,000 clones; about two thirds are singletons. Study-wide findings and caveats: A later analysis reportedly identified an Asian-associated ancestry cluster as carrying fewer N-insertions than the roughly 600-donor mean.

V dropped 2 bases and J dropped 13; count of bases not matched to a gene: 10. CDR1 SGHRS and CDR2 YFSETQ come from the germline V gene. There are 14 residues in the CDR3. Sequencing was performed on PBMCs. The sequence was collected from a man aged 55 to 70 in good health and CMV-seronegative. The chain links TRBV5-1 to TRBJ2-1, with 9 bases identical to TRBD2. The CDR3 region is CASSFGTSSWSQFF. The CDR3, as DNA: TGCGCCAGCAGCTTTGGGACTAGCTCGTGGAGTCAGTTCTTC.